This TCR beta chain was sequenced in a study of cytomegalovirus exposure and HLA in healthy donors. Study results and caveats: Donors belonging to an Asian-associated ancestry cluster reportedly showed fewer N-insertions in productive TCRs than the roughly 670-donor mean, according to what a later analysis found.

Researchers ran the PCR with 60 Vbeta and 13 Jbeta primers. The repertoire was sequenced with immunoSEQ multiplex PCR; TCRdb's copy has only in-frame clones and lacks some. The sample holds 150,000 or so clones, over 60% seen once. This CDR3 region has 13 residues. Germline V gene lookup returns CDR1 KGHSY and CDR2 FQNENV. The V and J ends lost 0 bases and 7 bases, in that order; junction bases with no gene match: 2. As to this clone: Its target is not known.

Sequencing was done on a sample of PBMCs. The V gene is TRBV16, the J gene TRBJ1-1; TRBD1 matches at 7 bases. This TCR came from a male donor in good health and CMV-seronegative. CDR3 loop: CASSQSPGGEAFF. CDR3 sequence (DNA): TGTGCCAGCAGCCAATCTCCAGGGGGTGAAGCTTTCTTT. The full variable domain, completed using reference TRBV16 and TRBJ1-1, is GEEVAQTPKHLVRGEGQKAKLYCAPIKGHSYVFWYQQVLKNEFKFLISFQNENVFDETGMPKERFSAKCLPNSPCSLEIQATKLEDSAVYFCASSQSPGGEAFFGQGTRLTVV.